This record covers a single T cell receptor (beta chain). Its antigen is unknown. These data belong to a study of cytotoxic CD8 clonotypes in ibrutinib-treated CLL. Study summary: Once patients had received a median around 12 months of treatment, range 6 to 36, response samples were obtained. General study points: The clonality went up when patients responded to ibrutinib and dropped back toward baseline at progression. Relative to age-matched healthy donors, clonality at baseline was higher, and it tracked circulating CD8+ T-cell counts.

This CDR3 comprises 15 residues. V trimming: 3 bases; J trimming: 3 bases; junction bases outside the gene matches: 8. Germline values: CDR1 SGHRS, CDR2 YFSETQ. Using immunoSEQ multiplex PCR, the repertoire was profiled, and TCRdb retains in-frame clones only, with some absent. This sample carries 65,000 to 85,000 clones, over 75% of them seen once, and the ten largest clones take around 3.1%. The clonotype was recovered from a human donor with chronic lymphocytic leukemia. The gene calls are TRBV5-1 and TRBJ2-7; TRBD2 matches at 8 bases. The sample was PBMCs, taken after 12 months of ibrutinib treatment. The CDR3 nucleotides read TGCGCCAGCAGCTCTACTAGCGGCTGGGTCTACGAGCAGTACTTC. Its translation: CASSSTSGWVYEQYF.